The 2 T cell receptor beta chains given below trace back to one sample, sequenced in a study of neoadjuvant anti-PD-1 for oral cavity cancer. Stated time point: after neoadjuvant nivolumab, at surgical resection. The assay was immunoSEQ multiplex PCR, and TCRdb's table has in-frame clones only and misses some. Of 24,000 or so clones in the sample, 25% to 30% were seen once. The sequences come from tumor tissue, collected after nivolumab (anti-PD-1) treatment. The receptors were sampled from a person aged 40-85 years with oral cavity squamous cell carcinoma.

CDR3 DNA sequence: TGTGCCAGCAGGCAGACGACAGGGTTCGGCCCTGAAGCTTTCTTT. Protein: CASRQTTGFGPEAFF. The V and J genes are TRBV7-9 and TRBJ1-1; TRBD1 matches at 7 bases. The germline V gene encodes CDR1 SEHNR and CDR2 FQNEAQ (reference sequence). Trimming took 6 bases from V and 6 from J; bases not matched to a gene: 13. This CDR3 is 15 amino acids long.

This chain connects TRBV4-2 to TRBJ1-5; a possible D gene is TRBD1 (5 bases). CDR3 length equals 17 residues. The germline V gene encodes CDR1 LGHNA and CDR2 YNFKEQ. The V and J ends lost 0 bases and 3 bases respectively, with 15 bases between them. DNA of the CDR3: TGTGCCAGCAGCCAAGAATCGGCTAGGGGAACCAATCAGCCCCAGCATTTT. It translates to CASSQESARGTNQPQHF.